These 3 T cell receptor beta chains originate from one sample sequenced in a study of shared clonotypes between healthy human individuals. The repertoire was sequenced with immunoSEQ multiplex PCR; TCRdb's copy has only in-frame clones and lacks some. Among about 2 million clones, just under 95% were seen once, and the ten largest hold 0.9% to 1.4%. Naive CD8 cells comprised CD45RO-negative, CCR7-positively selected cells, excluding terminally differentiated effector memory CD45RA+ cells. Material for sequencing was naive CD8+ T cells sorted from blood. These receptors were obtained from a man younger than 35 in good health.

J is TRBJ1-6 and V is TRBV6-5; D unresolved. V was shortened by 2 bases and J by 6 bases, with 8 bases between the two germline ends. Germline V gene lookup returns CDR1 MNHEY and CDR2 SVGAGI. CDR3 length equals 14 residues. The CDR3 DNA is TGTGCCAGCAGTTACATGGGTGGTAATTCACCCCTCCACTTT. Amino acid sequence: CASSYMGGNSPLHF.

V and J are TRBV21-1 and TRBJ2-7; TRBD2 is taken as the D call from the table, unchecked against the DNA. TRBV21-1 is a pseudogene. The CDR3 spans 15 residues. The CDR3 here is CASSWGLAGGYEQYF. The CDR3 DNA sequence: TGTGCCAGCAGTTGGGGACTAGCGGGAGGGTACGAGCAGTACTTC.

The genes are TRBV19 and TRBJ2-7; D is undetermined. The CDR3 has 13 residues. CDR1 and CDR2 from the germline V gene are LNHDA and SQIVND (reference sequence). Trimming took 5 bases from V and 6 from J, leaving 14 bases between them. The CDR3: CASSLSISGEQYF. The CDR3 bases are TGTGCCAGTAGTCTGAGTATTTCGGGCGAGCAGTACTTC.